The 5 T cell receptor beta chains in this list originate from one sample, sequenced in a study of blood T cell repertoires in COVID-19. Using immunoSEQ multiplex PCR, the repertoire was profiled, and TCRdb retains in-frame clones only, with some absent. Of 300,000 to 500,000 clones in the sample, 88% were seen once. Sequences were obtained from PBMCs or T cells enriched from blood (not recorded which). These receptors were obtained from a middle-aged woman with acute COVID-19.

The chain couples TRBV7-9 to TRBJ2-3; TRBD2 matches at 8 bases. Trimming at V came to 10 bases and at J to 2 bases, leaving 5 bases not matched to a gene. The CDR3 is 13 residues long. Looked up from germline, CDR1 is SEHNR and CDR2 is FQNEAQ (reference sequence). CDR3 DNA sequence: TGTGCCACCCTCGGGAGGGACACAGATACGCAGTATTTT. Translating it yields CATLGRDTDTQYF.

This chain connects TRBV19 to TRBJ1-2, with 7 bases identical to TRBD1. Unmatched junction bases numbered 1, after V lost 3 bases and J lost 0 bases. This CDR3 is 14 amino acids long. Germline CDR1 reads LNHDA; CDR2 reads SQIVND (reference sequence). CDR3 loop: CASSIDRANYGYTF. The CDR3 DNA sequence: TGTGCCAGTAGTATCGACAGGGCTAACTATGGCTACACCTTC.

The chain couples TRBV11-2 to TRBJ1-2, with D possibly being TRBD1 (5 bases). Per germline, CDR1 SGHAT and CDR2 FQNNGV. Trimming removed 0 bases from V and 4 bases from J, with 6 bases in between. This CDR3 has 13 residues. The CDR3, as DNA: TGTGCCAGCAGCTTAGATAGGGGCTATGGCTACACCTTC. Its translation: CASSLDRGYGYTF.

The chain carries TRBV6-6 and TRBJ1-4; unclear D gene. The ends were cut back, 2 bases at V and 4 bases at J, with 11 bases in the middle. The CDR3 consists of 15 residues. Germline CDR1 reads MNHNY; CDR2 reads SVGAGI (reference sequence). The CDR3 sequence: CASSYVAAYNEKLFF. The CDR3 DNA follows: TGTGCCAGCAGTTACGTTGCGGCGTATAATGAAAAACTGTTTTTT.

This chain joins TRBV3-1 (or the pseudogene TRBV3-2) and TRBJ2-5; no clear D. The germline V and J ends were trimmed by 1 base and 4 bases, with 10 bases remaining between them. Germline values: CDR1 LGHDT, CDR2 YNNKEL (reference sequence). CDR3 length: 14 amino acids. In DNA form, the CDR3 reads TGTGCCAGCAGCCAAGGTGCAACCAGAGAGACCCAGTACTTC. It codes for CASSQGATRETQYF.